Following are 3 T cell receptor beta chains from one sample sequenced in a study of lung T cells in sarcoidosis with Löfgren's syndrome (TCRdb year 2017). This sample was sequenced with an Illumina MiSeq. The public sequencing data were trimmed at Q25 with fastp and processed into clonotypes with MiXCR by TCRdb, which kept only in-frame beta chains. One record per CDR3 amino acid sequence lists the most common genes and DNA. Recorded for this sample are some 10,000 distinct CDR3 sequences; nearly 20% of them occurred a single time. The ten largest clones represent less than 9% of the sample. The sample consisted of CD4+ T cells from bronchoalveolar lavage. These receptors all stem from a human donor with sarcoidosis (Löfgren's syndrome or another form), or a control subject (not recorded which).

Concerning this clonotype itself: Sequence at one end of the junction differs from germline and may be a read error. The chain uses TRBV5-8 and TRBJ1-2, with TRBD1 identical over 11 bases. Germline CDR1 reads SGHTS; CDR2 reads YDEGEE. This CDR3 is built from 15 residues. Here the CDR3 reads CASSPGTGGDYGYTF. The CDR3 nucleotides are TGTGCCAGCAGCCCCGGGACAGGGGGTGACTATGGCTATACCTTC.

This clonotype is medium-sized. The chain recombines TRBV28 with TRBJ1-3; D is uncertain. In germline, CDR1 is MDHEN, CDR2 SYDVKM. The V gene lost 5 bases and the J gene lost 3 bases, with 8 bases spanning the gap. The CDR3 extends over 13 amino acids. The CDR3 loop is CASSPGFGNTIYF. CDR3 bases: TGTGCCAGCAGTCCGGGGTTTGGAAACACCATATATTTT.

This clonotype was counted ten times or more. The chain couples TRBV18 to TRBJ1-1; D uncertain. Trimming shortened V by 3 bases and J by 6 bases, and 11 bases separated the two germline ends. CDR3 length: 13 residues. Germline V gives CDR1 KGHSH, CDR2 LQKENI. CDR3 in DNA: TGTGCCAGCTCACCCGGAGGGTTCCCTGAAGCTTTCTTT. Translated, it gives CASSPGGFPEAFF.